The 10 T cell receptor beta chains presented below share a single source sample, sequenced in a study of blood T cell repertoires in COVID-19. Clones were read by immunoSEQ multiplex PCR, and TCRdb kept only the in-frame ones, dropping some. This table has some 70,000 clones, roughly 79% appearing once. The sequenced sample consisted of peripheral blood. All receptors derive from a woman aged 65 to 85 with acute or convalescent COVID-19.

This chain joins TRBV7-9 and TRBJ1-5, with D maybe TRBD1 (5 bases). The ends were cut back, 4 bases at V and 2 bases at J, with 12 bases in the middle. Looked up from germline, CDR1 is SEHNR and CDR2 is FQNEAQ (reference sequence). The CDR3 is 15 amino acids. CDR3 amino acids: CASSWGGDGNQPQHF. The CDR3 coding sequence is TGTGCCAGCAGCTGGGGAGGGGACGGCAATCAGCCCCAGCATTTT.

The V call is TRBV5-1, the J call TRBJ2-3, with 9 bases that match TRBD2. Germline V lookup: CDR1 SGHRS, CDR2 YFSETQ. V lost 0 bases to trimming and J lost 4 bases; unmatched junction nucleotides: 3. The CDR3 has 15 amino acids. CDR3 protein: CASSLVSGSPDTQYF. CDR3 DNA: TGCGCCAGCAGCTTGGTTAGCGGGAGCCCAGATACGCAGTATTTT.

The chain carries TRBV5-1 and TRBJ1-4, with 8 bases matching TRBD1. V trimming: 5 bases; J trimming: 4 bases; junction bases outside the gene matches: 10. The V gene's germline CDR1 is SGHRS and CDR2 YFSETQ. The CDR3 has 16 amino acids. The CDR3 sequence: CASSPPTGADNEKLFF. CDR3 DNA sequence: TGCGCCAGCAGTCCCCCGACAGGGGCCGATAATGAAAAACTGTTTTTT.

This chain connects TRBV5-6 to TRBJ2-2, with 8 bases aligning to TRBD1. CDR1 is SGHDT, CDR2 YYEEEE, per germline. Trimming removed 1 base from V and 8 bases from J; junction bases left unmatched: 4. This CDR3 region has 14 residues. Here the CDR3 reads CASSLQGARGELFF. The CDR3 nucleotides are TGTGCCAGCAGCTTGCAGGGGGCGCGAGGGGAGCTGTTTTTT.

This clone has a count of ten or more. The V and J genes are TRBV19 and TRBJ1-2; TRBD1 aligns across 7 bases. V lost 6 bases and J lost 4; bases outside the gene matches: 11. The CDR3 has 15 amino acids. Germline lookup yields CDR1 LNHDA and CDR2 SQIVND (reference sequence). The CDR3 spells CASRESGTVVYGYTF. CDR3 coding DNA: TGTGCCAGTAGAGAGTCCGGGACAGTAGTCTATGGCTACACCTTC.

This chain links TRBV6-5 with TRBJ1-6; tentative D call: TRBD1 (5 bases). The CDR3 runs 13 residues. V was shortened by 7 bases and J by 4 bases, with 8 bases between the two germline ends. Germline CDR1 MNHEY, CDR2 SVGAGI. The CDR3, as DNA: TGTGCCAGCACTAGACAGTATAATTCACCCCTCCACTTT. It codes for CASTRQYNSPLHF.

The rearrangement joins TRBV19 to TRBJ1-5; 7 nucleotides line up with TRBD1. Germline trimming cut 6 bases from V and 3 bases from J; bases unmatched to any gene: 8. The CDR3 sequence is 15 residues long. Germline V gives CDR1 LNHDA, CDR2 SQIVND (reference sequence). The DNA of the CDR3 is TGTGCCAGTAGATTCCGGGACAGAGACAATCAGCCCCAGCATTTT. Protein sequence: CASRFRDRDNQPQHF.

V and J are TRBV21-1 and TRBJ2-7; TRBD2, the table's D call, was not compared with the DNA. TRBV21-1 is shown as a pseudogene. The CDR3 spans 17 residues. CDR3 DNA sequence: TGTGCCAGCAGCAAAGCGTACGGACTGGAGGGGTGCTACGAGCAGTACTTC. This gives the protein CASSKAYGLEGCYEQYF.

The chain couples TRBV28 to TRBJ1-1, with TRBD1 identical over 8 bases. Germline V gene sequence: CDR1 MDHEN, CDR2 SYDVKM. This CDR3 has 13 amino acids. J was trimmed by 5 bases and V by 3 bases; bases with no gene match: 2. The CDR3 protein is CASSLRQGTEAFF. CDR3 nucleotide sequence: TGTGCCAGCAGTTTGAGACAGGGGACTGAAGCTTTCTTT.

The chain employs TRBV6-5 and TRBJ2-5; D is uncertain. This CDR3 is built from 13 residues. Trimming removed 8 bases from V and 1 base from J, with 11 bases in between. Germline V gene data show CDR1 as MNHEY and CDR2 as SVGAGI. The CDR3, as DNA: TGTGCCAGCTGTATGCGAGGCCAAGAGACCCAGTACTTC. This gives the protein CASCMRGQETQYF.